This TCR beta chain was documented in a study of control samples from healthy donors and cancer patients. Repertoires were generated with immunoSEQ multiplex PCR, while TCRdb's copy carries only in-frame clones and drops some. The data hold around 100,000 clones, with 80% to 95% observed a single time. The CDR3 runs 13 residues. Trimming removed 5 bases at V and 6 bases at J, with 11 bases between. The V gene is TRBV12-3 or TRBV12-4, the J gene TRBJ1-5, with D unresolved. Sequencing used blood. This receptor was obtained from a human donor in good health. The donor label of this sample is uncertain. In DNA form, the CDR3 reads TGTGCCAGCAGTCAACGGAGAACTCAGCCCCAGCATTTT. This codes for CASSQRRTQPQHF.